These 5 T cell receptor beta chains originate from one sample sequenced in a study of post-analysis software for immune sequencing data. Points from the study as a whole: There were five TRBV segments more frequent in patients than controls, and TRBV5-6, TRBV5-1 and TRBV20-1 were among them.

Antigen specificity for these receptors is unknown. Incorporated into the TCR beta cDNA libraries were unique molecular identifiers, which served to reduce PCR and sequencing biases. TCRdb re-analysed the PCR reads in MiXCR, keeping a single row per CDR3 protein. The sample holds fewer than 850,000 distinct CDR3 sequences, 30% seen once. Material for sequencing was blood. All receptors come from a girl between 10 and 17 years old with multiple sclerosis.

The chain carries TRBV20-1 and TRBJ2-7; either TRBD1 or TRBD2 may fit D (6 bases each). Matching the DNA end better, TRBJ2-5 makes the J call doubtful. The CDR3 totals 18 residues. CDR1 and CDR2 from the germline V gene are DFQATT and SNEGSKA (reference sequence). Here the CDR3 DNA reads TGCAGTACACGAGGGGGAGAACCGGGGGACATAATGCGGGAGACCCAGTACTTC. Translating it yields CSTRGGEPGDIMRETQYF.

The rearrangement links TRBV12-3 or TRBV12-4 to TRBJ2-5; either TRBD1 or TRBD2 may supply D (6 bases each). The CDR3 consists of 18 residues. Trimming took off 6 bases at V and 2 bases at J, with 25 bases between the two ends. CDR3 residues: CASRSSRRGDFGQETQYF. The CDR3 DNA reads TGTGCCAGCAGGTCGTCCCGAAGGGGGGACTTTGGGCAAGAGACCCAGTACTTC.

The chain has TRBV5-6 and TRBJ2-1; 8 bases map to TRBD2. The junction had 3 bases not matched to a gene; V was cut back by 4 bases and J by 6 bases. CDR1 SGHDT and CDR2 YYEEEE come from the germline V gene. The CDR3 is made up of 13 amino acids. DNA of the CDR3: TGTGCCAGCAGCAAACTAGCGGTCAATGAGCAGTTCTTC. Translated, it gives CASSKLAVNEQFF. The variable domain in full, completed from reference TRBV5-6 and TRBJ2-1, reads DAGVTQSPTHLIKTRGQQVTLRCSPKSGHDTVSWYQQALGQGPQFIFQYYEEEERQRGNFPDRFSGHQFPNYSSELNVNALLLGDSALYLCASSKLAVNEQFFGPGTRLTVL.

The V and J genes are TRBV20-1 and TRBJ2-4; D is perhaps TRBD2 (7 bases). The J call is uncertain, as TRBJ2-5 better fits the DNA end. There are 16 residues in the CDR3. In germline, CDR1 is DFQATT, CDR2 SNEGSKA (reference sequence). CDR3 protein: CSAPPGGGGSGETQYF. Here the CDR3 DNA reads TGCAGTGCTCCCCCCGGGGGAGGGGGTTCCGGGGAGACCCAGTACTTC.

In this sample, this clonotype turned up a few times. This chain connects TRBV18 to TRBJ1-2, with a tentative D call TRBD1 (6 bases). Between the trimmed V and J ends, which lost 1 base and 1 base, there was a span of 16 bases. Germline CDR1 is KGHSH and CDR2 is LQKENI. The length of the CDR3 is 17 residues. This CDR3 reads CASSPLPGDHNNYGYTF. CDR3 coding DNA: TGTGCCAGCTCACCACTTCCAGGGGACCACAATAACTATGGCTACACCTTC.